The source of this T cell receptor (beta chain) is a study of CD8+ T cells in alopecia areata. The count of this clone is one. Its antigen is currently unknown. Findings and caveats of the study: Only a single nonresponder existed, so baseline CD8+ expansion links stay unclear. In blood and scalp, many expanded lesional clones persisted during tofacitinib.

RNA was extracted and reverse transcribed into cDNA as the sequencing template. Produced via immunoSEQ multiplex PCR; TCRdb's table is partial and in-frame only. This table has 90,000 to 120,000 clones, less than 90% appearing once. Treatment given: oral pan-JAK inhibitor, 5-10 mg twice daily. Sorting from PBMCs produced CD4+ and CD8+ T cells. CDR1 is SGHRS and CDR2 is YFSETQ in the germline V gene. The CDR3 runs 14 residues. V was clipped by 0 bases and J by 0 bases, with 6 bases between them. The sample was CD8+ T cells sorted from blood, taken at week 24, from a patient treated with tofacitinib. This TCR was sampled from a human donor with alopecia areata. The chain uses TRBV5-1 and TRBJ2-5; no clear D. The CDR3 region has the DNA TGCGCCAGCAGCTTGGAAGAAGACCAAGAGACCCAGTACTTC. The encoded protein is CASSLEEDQETQYF.